Each of the 18 T cell receptor beta chains below was sequenced from the same sample in a study of identical twins (dated by TCRdb to the mid-2010s). Library creation used 5' RACE. Sequencing instrument: Illumina HiSeq 2000. TCRdb reworked the public reads: Q25 trimming with fastp, MiXCR clone assembly, productive beta chains retained. Every entry covers one CDR3 protein and lists the most common genes and DNA from its rows. In this sample the table shows hundreds of thousands of distinct CDR3 sequences, around 5.7% of which occur a single time. In total, the top ten clones hold under 2% of the sample. The material sequenced was naive T cells sorted from blood. Taken with the paper, the label for cell subset or site translates to: cells isolated with a human naive T-cell isolation kit. The receptors come from a man between 18 and 35 years old in good health.

The table lists this clonotype with many counts. The V and J genes are TRBV12-3 or TRBV12-4 and TRBJ2-1; no definite D call. The V end was cut by 3 bases, the J end by 4 bases, with 10 bases between. The CDR3 spans 14 residues. CDR3 protein: CASSFETPYNEQFF. The DNA for the CDR3 is TGTGCCAGCAGTTTCGAGACGCCTTACAATGAGCAGTTCTTC.

There are many counts of this clonotype. The chain couples TRBV19 to TRBJ1-5, with a possible D match to TRBD1 (5 bases). The CDR3 is 14 amino acids. Deletions cut 7 bases from V and 2 bases from J, with 12 bases between. The germline V gene has CDR1 LNHDA and CDR2 SQIVND (reference sequence). The CDR3 nucleotides read TGTGCCAGTAAGGTGCAGGGAGGCAATCAGCCCCAGCATTTT. It is translated as CASKVQGGNQPQHF.

This clonotype was seen a handful of times. The chain joins TRBV11-2 to TRBJ2-7, with a tentative D call TRBD2 (6 bases). Between the trimmed V and J ends, which lost 6 bases and 4 bases, there was a span of 19 bases. This CDR3 is 15 amino acids long. The germline gives CDR1 SGHAT, CDR2 FQNNGV. CDR3 amino acids: CASSKEEGRDYEQYV. For the CDR3, the DNA is TGTGCCAGCAGTAAAGAGGAGGGGCGGGATTACGAGCAGTACGTC.

This clonotype was observed a handful of times. The chain carries TRBV2 and TRBJ2-3; D is perhaps TRBD1 or TRBD2 (6 bases each). Trimming took 2 bases from V and 0 from J, leaving 9 bases between them. Per germline, CDR1 SNHLY and CDR2 FYNNEI. The CDR3 spans 15 residues. DNA of the CDR3: TGTGCCAGCAGTGAACCGGGGGCTAGCACAGATACGCAGTATTTT. Its translation: CASSEPGASTDTQYF.

This chain joins TRBV28 and TRBJ2-7; D remains ambiguous. Trimming took off 2 bases at V and 9 bases at J, with 11 bases between the two ends. The CDR3 loop spans 12 amino acids. The germline V gene encodes CDR1 MDHEN and CDR2 SYDVKM. CDR3 region: CASSLIGMGQYF. CDR3 coding DNA: TGTGCCAGCAGTTTAATAGGGATGGGGCAGTACTTC.

A few counts support this clonotype. J is TRBJ1-5 and V is TRBV12-3 or TRBV12-4; D might be TRBD1 (5 bases). V was shortened by 2 bases and J by 6 bases, with 14 bases between the two germline ends. The CDR3 covers 15 residues. CDR3 sequence: CASSLSQGMGQPQHF. CDR3 coding DNA: TGTGCCAGCAGTTTATCCCAGGGAATGGGTCAGCCCCAGCATTTT.

V and J are TRBV7-9 and TRBJ2-3; the match to TRBD1 covers 7 bases. The ends lost 7 bases at V and 2 bases at J; junction bases unmatched: 9. This CDR3 spans 15 amino acids. The germline V gene has CDR1 SEHNR and CDR2 FQNEAQ (reference sequence). The CDR3 sequence: CASNGFEGATDTQYF. The DNA of the CDR3 is TGTGCCAGCAACGGATTTGAGGGGGCCACAGATACGCAGTATTTT.

This clonotype was detected ten times or more. The rearrangement joins TRBV6-5 to TRBJ2-7; the D gene could be TRBD1 or TRBD2 (5 bases each). V was pared by 1 base and J by 2 bases, with 9 bases between. The germline CDR1 and CDR2 sequences are MNHEY and SVGAGI. The CDR3 runs to 14 residues. CDR3 DNA: TGTGCCAGCAGTTACTTGCAGGGAGCCTACGAGCAGTACTTC. It specifies CASSYLQGAYEQYF.

In its sample, this clonotype was seen a few times. The rearrangement joins TRBV18 to TRBJ2-2; 9 bases are a match to TRBD1. V was pared by 1 base and J by 7 bases, with 1 base of the junction left unmatched. The germline V gene encodes CDR1 KGHSH and CDR2 LQKENI. CDR3 length: 14 amino acids. The CDR3 spells CASSPRTGDGELFF. CDR3 bases: TGTGCCAGCTCACCACGGACAGGGGACGGGGAGCTGTTTTTT.

Many counts were recorded for this clonotype. The V call is TRBV25-1, the J call TRBJ2-6; TRBD1 matches at 7 bases. Germline V gene data show CDR1 as MGHDK and CDR2 as SYGVNS. The V gene end was trimmed by 3 bases and the J gene end by 4 bases; junction bases not matched to a gene: 6. This CDR3 spans 16 amino acids. Here the CDR3 DNA reads TGTGCCAGCAGTGATCGGGTGGGACAGGGGGCCAACGTCCTGACTTTC. This encodes CASSDRVGQGANVLTF.

This clonotype was recorded at least ten times. The chain has TRBV11-1 and TRBJ2-1, with D possibly TRBD2 on 7 matching bases. Germline V gene sequence: CDR1 SGHAT, CDR2 FQDESV (reference sequence). Trimming removed 5 bases at V and 7 bases at J, with 18 bases between. CDR3 size: 15 residues. CDR3 residues: CASSPRGGGWNEQFF. The CDR3 bases are TGTGCCAGCAGCCCCCGAGGGGGGGGATGGAATGAGCAGTTCTTC. The full variable domain, completed using reference TRBV11-1 and TRBJ2-1, is EAEVAQSPRYKITEKSQAVAFWCDPISGHATLYWYRQILGQGPELLVQFQDESVVDDSQLPKDRFSAERLKGVDSTLKIQPAELGDSAMYLCASSPRGGGWNEQFFGPGTRLTVL.

This clonotype was counted a few times. The chain carries TRBV25-1 and TRBJ2-7; 12 nucleotides agree with TRBD2. V trimming: 0 bases; J trimming: 3 bases; junction bases outside the gene matches: 9. CDR1 MGHDK and CDR2 SYGVNS come from the germline V gene. There are 18 residues in the CDR3. The chain's CDR3 is CASSEYIRLAGDNYEQYF. The CDR3 DNA is TGTGCCAGCAGTGAATATATAAGACTAGCGGGAGATAACTACGAGCAGTACTTC.

This clonotype was recorded many times. This rearrangement joins TRBV12-3 or TRBV12-4 to TRBJ2-7; tentatively, D is TRBD1 (6 bases). The CDR3 extends over 16 amino acids. The germline V and J ends were trimmed by 5 bases and 1 base, with 18 bases remaining between them. CDR3 sequence (DNA): TGTGCCAGCAGTAATACTACAGGGCTCATTTCCTACGAGCAGTACGTC. Encoded protein: CASSNTTGLISYEQYV.

This clonotype occurred many times. This chain links TRBV29-1 with TRBJ2-3; D is unclear. This CDR3 spans 12 amino acids. Per germline, CDR1 SQVTM and CDR2 ANQGSEA. V lost 4 bases, J lost 4 bases, and 9 bases lay in between. CDR3 in amino acids: CSVALGADTQYF. The CDR3 DNA sequence: TGCAGCGTTGCCCTTGGGGCAGATACGCAGTATTTT.

This clonotype occurred many times. CDR3 nucleotides: TGCAGTGCTAGAAGAGGGAATCAGCCCCAGCATTTT. Its protein product is CSARRGNQPQHF. The chain employs TRBV20-1 and TRBJ1-5; no clear D. The CDR3 extends over 12 amino acids. Germline CDR1 is DFQATT and CDR2 is SNEGSKA (reference sequence). The ends were cut back, 2 bases at V and 4 bases at J, with 6 bases in the middle.

This clonotype was seen repeatedly, ten times or more. The chain couples TRBV12-3 or TRBV12-4 to TRBJ2-7; 9 positions match TRBD1. The J segment lost 3 bases and the V segment lost 6 bases, leaving 12 bases of the junction unmatched. This CDR3 spans 16 amino acids. The CDR3 protein is CASSPDRGQYLYEQYF. The CDR3, as DNA: TGTGCCAGCAGCCCGGACAGGGGACAATACCTCTACGAGCAGTACTTC.

This clonotype occurred many times. This rearrangement joins TRBV5-5 to TRBJ2-3; 7 nucleotides align to TRBD1. Germline loops: CDR1 SGHKS, CDR2 YYEKEE (reference sequence). The J segment lost 2 bases and the V segment lost 4 bases, leaving 7 bases of the junction unmatched. This CDR3 is 15 amino acids long. CDR3 loop: CASSPRQGNTDTQYF. CDR3 bases: TGTGCCAGCAGCCCTCGACAGGGCAACACAGATACGCAGTATTTT.

This clonotype was detected many times. This chain uses TRBV10-3 with TRBJ2-1; no clear D. V was shortened by 0 bases and J by 5 bases, with 8 bases between the two germline ends. The V gene's germline CDR1 is ENHRY and CDR2 SYGVKD. CDR3 size: 14 residues. DNA for the CDR3: TGTGCCATCAGTGAGTCGAACAGAAACAATGAGCAGTTCTTC. It specifies CAISESNRNNEQFF.